The 10 T cell receptor beta chains presented below share a single source sample, sequenced in a study of T cell repertoires in cytomegalovirus infection. Each CDR3 protein is one row after TCRdb ran MiXCR on the reads. The sample lists some 940,000 distinct CDR3 sequences, roughly 30% occurring once. Their antigen targets remain unknown. The sequencing used cultured CD8+ T cells from PBMCs, collected from culture after CMV antigen stimulation. The receptor source for this set is a human donor in good health (CMV status not recorded). Some clones in this sample may be carry-over from other donors' samples.

This clonotype appeared many times. The rearrangement uses TRBV6-1 and TRBJ1-6; D unresolved. CDR3 length: 14 amino acids. Germline loops: CDR1 MNHNS, CDR2 SASEGT. V lost 5 bases and J lost 8, with 13 bases in between. The CDR3 spells CASSSAAGDSPLHF. CDR3 in DNA: TGTGCCAGCAGTTCGGCGGCTGGGGATTCACCCCTCCACTTT.

There are a few counts of this clonotype. The rearrangement joins TRBV6-2 or TRBV6-3 to TRBJ2-7; 7 bases fit TRBD1. This CDR3 is built from 14 residues. The V segment lost 5 bases and the J segment 10 bases; nucleotides outside the gene matches: 14. The germline gives CDR1 MNHEY, CDR2 SVGEGT. As DNA, the CDR3 is TGTGCCAGCAGTACCGGGACAGTGGTACCGCTTCAGTACGTC. Protein: CASSTGTVVPLQYV.

The chain is built from TRBV10-3 and TRBJ1-2; D unresolved. The CDR3 has 13 residues. Germline lookup yields CDR1 ENHRY and CDR2 SYGVKD. V dropped 0 bases and J dropped 5 bases, with 7 bases sitting between them. The chain's CDR3 is CAISESKGYGYTF. The CDR3 DNA is TGTGCCATCAGTGAGTCGAAGGGTTATGGCTACACCTTC.

This chain links TRBV5-1 with TRBJ2-7; D may be TRBD1 (5 bases). Germline V gives CDR1 SGHRS, CDR2 YFSETQ. The ends were cut back, 0 bases at V and 5 bases at J, with 18 bases in the middle. The CDR3 loop spans 16 amino acids. CDR3 DNA sequence: TGCGCCAGCAGCTTGGAGGTGACAGCCTTTGAGGACGAGCAGTACTTC. The encoded protein is CASSLEVTAFEDEQYF.

V usage is TRBV7-2 and J usage is TRBJ1-2; 7 bases are shared with TRBD1. Germline values: CDR1 SGHTA, CDR2 FQGNSA. V gave up 11 bases and J gave up 3 bases; unmatched junction bases: 12. This CDR3 spans 14 amino acids. In DNA, the CDR3 is TGTGCCGGATCGTACAGGGGCGCGGACTATGGCTACACCTTC. It codes for CAGSYRGADYGYTF.

Details on this clonotype: One base away lies a much larger clone, so this may be a sequencing read error. V is TRBV7-6 and J is TRBJ2-1, with D unresolved. Germline values: CDR1 SGHVS, CDR2 FNYEAQ. This CDR3 is built from 15 residues. V was cut by 3 bases and J by 5 bases, with 14 bases left in between. CDR3 sequence: CASSFGWGSNNEQFF. The DNA of the CDR3 is TGTGCCAGCAGCTTTGGGTGGGGATCCAACAATGAGCAGTTCTTC. Combining the CDR3 with reference TRBV7-6 and TRBJ2-1 gives the whole variable domain GAGVSQSPRYKVTKRGQDVALRCDPISGHVSLYWYRQALGQGPEFLTYFNYEAQQDKSGLPNDRFSAERPEGSISTLTIQRTEQRDSAMYRCASSFGWGSNNEQFFGPGTRLTVL.

The gene calls are TRBV7-6 and TRBJ1-1; D perhaps matches TRBD1 (6 bases). Germline lookup yields CDR1 SGHVS and CDR2 FNYEAQ. CDR3 length: 13 amino acids. Deletions cut 10 bases from V and 4 bases from J, with 16 bases between. CDR3 nucleotides: TGTGCCACCAAAAGGGGGGGAGGCACTGAAGCTTTCTTT. Amino acids: CATKRGGGTEAFF.

This clonotype was seen a few times. This chain uses TRBV5-1 with TRBJ2-1; 9 bases line up with TRBD1. The CDR3 has 14 residues. After removal of 5 bases from V and 6 bases from J, the junction contained 6 bases not matched to a gene. Germline CDR1 SGHRS, CDR2 YFSETQ. The CDR3 is CASRIRDRVNEQFF. CDR3 coding DNA: TGCGCCAGCAGGATCCGGGACAGGGTCAATGAGCAGTTCTTC. Variable domain in full (rest from reference TRBV5-1 and TRBJ2-1): KAGVTQTPRYLIKTRGQQVTLSCSPISGHRSVSWYQQTPGQGLQFLFEYFSETQRNKGNFPGRFSGRQFSNSRSEMNVSTLELGDSALYLCASRIRDRVNEQFFGPGTRLTVL.

The J gene is TRBJ2-7, the V gene TRBV12-3 or TRBV12-4, with 8 bases identical to TRBD1. This CDR3 is 12 amino acids long. V lost 9 bases to trimming and J lost 4 bases; unmatched junction nucleotides: 5. The CDR3 loop is CASNTGGYEQYF. The CDR3 DNA is TGTGCCAGTAACACAGGGGGGTACGAGCAGTACTTC.

The chain employs TRBV19 and TRBJ2-7; D gene ambiguous. This CDR3 comprises 13 residues. Germline V gene lookup returns CDR1 LNHDA and CDR2 SQIVND (reference sequence). V lost 2 bases and J lost 3, with 8 bases in between. The CDR3 nucleotides read TGTGCCAGTAGTATAAGTGCTGGCTACGAGCAGTACTTC. It encodes CASSISAGYEQYF.